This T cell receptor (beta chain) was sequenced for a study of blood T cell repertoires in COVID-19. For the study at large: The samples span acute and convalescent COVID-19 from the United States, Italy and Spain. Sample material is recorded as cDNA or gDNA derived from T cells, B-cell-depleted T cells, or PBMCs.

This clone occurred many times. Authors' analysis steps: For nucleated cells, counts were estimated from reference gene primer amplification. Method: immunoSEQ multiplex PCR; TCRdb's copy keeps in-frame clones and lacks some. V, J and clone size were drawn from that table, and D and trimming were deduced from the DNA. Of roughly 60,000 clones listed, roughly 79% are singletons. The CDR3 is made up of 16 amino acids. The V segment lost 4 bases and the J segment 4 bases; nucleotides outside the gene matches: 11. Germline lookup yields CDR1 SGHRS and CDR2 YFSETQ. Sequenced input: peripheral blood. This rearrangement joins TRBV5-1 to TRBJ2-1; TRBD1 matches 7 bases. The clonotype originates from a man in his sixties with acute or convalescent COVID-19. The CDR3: CASSNRQGSGYNEQFF. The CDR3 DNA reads TGCGCCAGCAGCAATAGACAGGGAAGCGGATACAATGAGCAGTTCTTC. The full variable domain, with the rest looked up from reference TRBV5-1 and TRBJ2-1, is KAGVTQTPRYLIKTRGQQVTLSCSPISGHRSVSWYQQTPGQGLQFLFEYFSETQRNKGNFPGRFSGRQFSNSRSEMNVSTLELGDSALYLCASSNRQGSGYNEQFFGPGTRLTVL.